This T cell receptor beta chain was recovered during a study of technical replicates of blood from a handful of donors. V lost 3 bases, J lost 7 bases, and 18 bases lay in between. CDR1 and CDR2 from the germline V gene are SGHRS and YFSETQ. This CDR3 has 15 amino acids. Some clones are missing from TCRdb's copy, which holds only in-frame ones; the method was immunoSEQ multiplex PCR. The repertoire holds some 62,000 clones, with around 87% as singletons. The sample taken for sequencing was PBMCs. The receptor was derived from a human donor in good health. Some clones in this sample may be carry-over from other donors' samples. This sequence joins TRBV5-1 and TRBJ2-3; D may be TRBD2 (5 bases). This chain's CDR3 is CASSWPLAESNTQYF. CDR3 coding DNA: TGCGCCAGCAGCTGGCCCCTAGCTGAATCAAATACGCAGTATTTT.